This entry lists 14 T cell receptor beta chains sequenced from one sample in a study of beta chain features in type 1 diabetes. As every portion of the isolated RNA was reverse transcribed, the sequencing read expressed TCRB transcripts. Assay used: immunoSEQ multiplex PCR; TCRdb lists only in-frame clones, some missing. The data hold under 800,000 clones, with roughly a sixth observed a single time. Sequenced sample: naive CD4+ T cells from blood. The origin of the receptors is a man between 18 and 29 years old in good health.

This clone was seen more than once but under ten times. This chain joins TRBV30 and TRBJ1-3; TRBD1 is a possible D gene (6 bases). The CDR3 extends over 16 amino acids. Germline lookup yields CDR1 GTSNPN and CDR2 SVGIG (reference sequence). V was trimmed by 2 bases and J by 2 bases, leaving 16 bases between them. The CDR3 DNA follows: TGTGCCTGGAGTTTCTCTGGGGGGGGCACTGGAAACACCATATATTTT. The encoded protein is CAWSFSGGGTGNTIYF. Full variable domain (missing parts from reference TRBV30 and TRBJ1-3): SQTIHQWPATLVQPVGSPLSLECTVEGTSNPNLYWYRQAAGRGLQLLFYSVGIGQISSEVPQNLSASRPQDRQFILSSKKLLLSDSGFYLCAWSFSGGGTGNTIYFGEGSWLTVV.

The chain couples TRBV6-1 to TRBJ1-1, with TRBD1 matching over 8 bases. The CDR3 runs to 13 residues. Per the germline V gene, CDR1 is MNHNS and CDR2 is SASEGT. With 8 bases clipped from V and 1 base from J, the junction kept 3 bases outside the gene matches. This CDR3 reads CASRTGKNTEAFF. DNA of the CDR3: TGTGCCAGCCGGACAGGGAAGAACACTGAAGCTTTCTTT.

In its sample, this clone was seen a few times. The genes are TRBV10-3 and TRBJ2-2; 13 positions match TRBD2. The CDR3 loop spans 18 amino acids. J lost 3 bases, V lost 6 bases, and 10 bases had no gene match. CDR1 is ENHRY and CDR2 is SYGVKD in the germline V gene. The CDR3 sequence is CAIRKKDGLAGDTGELFF. CDR3 in DNA: TGTGCCATCAGGAAAAAAGACGGACTAGCGGGAGACACCGGGGAGCTGTTTTTT.

V is TRBV7-2 and J is TRBJ1-5, with 7 bases aligning to TRBD1. The germline CDR1 and CDR2 sequences are SGHTA and FQGNSA. The CDR3 contains 15 residues. Trimming took 5 bases from V and 5 from J; bases not matched to a gene: 9. The CDR3 spells CASSPWDSGDQPQHF. CDR3 in DNA: TGTGCCAGCAGCCCCTGGGACAGCGGAGATCAGCCCCAGCATTTT.

This clone was detected a few times. J is TRBJ2-7 and V is TRBV27, with a tentative D call TRBD1 (6 bases). The CDR3 length is 12 residues. In germline, CDR1 is MNHEY, CDR2 SMNVEV (reference sequence). The V gene lost 8 bases and the J gene lost 2 bases, with 10 bases spanning the gap. CDR3 DNA: TGTGCCAGCCAGGGGTTCACCTACGAGCAGTACTTC. Translating it yields CASQGFTYEQYF.

To note about this clone: This sequence may be a read error, since a much larger clone differs from it by one base. The chain joins TRBV6-1 to TRBJ1-2; tentative D call: TRBD1 (6 bases). Per the germline V gene, CDR1 is MNHNS and CDR2 is SASEGT. The CDR3 covers 12 residues. V was cut by 2 bases and J by 8 bases, with 9 bases left in between. CDR3 loop: CASSETGWGYTF. As DNA, the CDR3 is TGTGCCAGCAGTGAAACAGGGTGGGGCTACACCTTC.

This chain joins TRBV9 and TRBJ2-1; D is perhaps TRBD2 (6 bases). V was cut by 2 bases and J by 8 bases, with 20 bases left in between. The CDR3 totals 16 residues. CDR1 SGDLS and CDR2 YYNGEE come from the germline V gene. CDR3 sequence: CASSVLGDLRIYEQFF. In DNA, the CDR3 is TGTGCCAGCAGCGTCCTAGGGGACTTGAGGATTTATGAGCAGTTCTTC.

There are a few counts of this clone. V usage is TRBV11-2 and J usage is TRBJ2-7, with no clear D. The CDR3 is 14 residues long. The ends were cut back, 3 bases at V and 1 base at J, with 10 bases in the middle. From germline, CDR1 is SGHAT and CDR2 FQNNGV. CDR3 protein: CASSLLASSYEQYF. The CDR3, as DNA: TGTGCCAGCAGCTTGTTAGCTAGTTCCTACGAGCAGTACTTC.

This clone showed up just a few times. The chain links TRBV6-5 to TRBJ1-3; D remains ambiguous. The CDR3 runs to 13 residues. CDR1 MNHEY and CDR2 SVGAGI come from the germline V gene. V lost 5 bases and J lost 4, with 9 bases in between. CDR3: CASSPLDGNTIYF. The CDR3 DNA follows: TGTGCCAGCAGTCCCCTGGACGGAAACACCATATATTTT.

This clone has more than one count but fewer than ten. The V gene is TRBV5-6, the J gene TRBJ2-3; D is unclear. This CDR3 is built from 13 residues. Trimming removed 6 bases at V and 0 bases at J, with 8 bases between. Germline V gives CDR1 SGHDT, CDR2 YYEEEE. The CDR3 spells CASTRLSTDTQYF. The DNA for the CDR3 is TGTGCCAGCACCAGGCTTAGCACAGATACGCAGTATTTT.

The chain is built from TRBV14 and TRBJ1-1, with D hard to call. Trimming removed 3 bases from V and 2 bases from J, with 10 bases in between. CDR1 is SGHDN and CDR2 is FVKESK in the germline V gene. This CDR3 is built from 14 residues. CDR3 nucleotides: TGTGCCAGCAGCCAGGAGTCAAGAAACACTGAAGCTTTCTTT. Its protein product is CASSQESRNTEAFF.

V and J are TRBV27 and TRBJ2-1; 8 positions match TRBD2. Trimming at V came to 6 bases and at J to 2 bases, leaving 6 bases not matched to a gene. Germline V lookup: CDR1 MNHEY, CDR2 SMNVEV (reference sequence). The CDR3 is made up of 15 amino acids. CDR3 sequence (DNA): TGTGCCAGCAGGAGAGAGGGACTAGCCTACAATGAGCAGTTCTTC. It yields the protein CASRREGLAYNEQFF.

The rearrangement uses TRBV7-2 and TRBJ2-3; possible D gene TRBD1, 5 bases. Germline V gives CDR1 SGHTA, CDR2 FQGNSA. The CDR3 length is 17 residues. V was pared by 2 bases and J by 0 bases, with 15 bases between. The CDR3 protein is CASSLRTDRSSTDTQYF. The CDR3 DNA is TGTGCCAGCAGCTTACGGACCGACAGATCTAGCACAGATACGCAGTATTTT.

In this sample, this clone turned up a few times. The rearrangement uses TRBV7-3 and TRBJ2-1; either TRBD1 or TRBD2 may supply D (7 bases each). CDR1 SGHTA and CDR2 FQGTGA come from the germline V gene. This CDR3 spans 17 amino acids. Trimming took 5 bases from V and 6 from J, leaving 23 bases between them. CDR3 sequence reads: CASSLLQQGTTGNEQFF. For the CDR3, the DNA is TGTGCCAGCAGCCTACTACAACAGGGGACTACTGGCAATGAGCAGTTCTTC.